Below, 16 T cell receptor beta chains from the same sample are listed, as sequenced in a study of multiple sclerosis patients with progressive multifocal leukoencephalopathy. Time point reported: time of PML onset. TCRdb keeps only in-frame clones here, not all; method: immunoSEQ multiplex PCR. The table shows fewer than 40,000 clones, with roughly 87% occurring only once. Source: PBMCs, taken from a patient treated with natalizumab. Receptors were obtained from a human donor with progressive multifocal leukoencephalopathy.

In its sample, this clone was seen a few times. This sequence joins TRBV5-1 and TRBJ2-2; perhaps TRBD1 as D (6 bases). CDR1 is SGHRS, CDR2 YFSETQ, per germline. Trimming shortened V by 5 bases and J by 6 bases, and 17 bases separated the two germline ends. CDR3 length: 15 residues. The CDR3 protein is CASRLSSKGAGELFF. The DNA for the CDR3 is TGCGCCAGCAGACTCTCTAGCAAGGGGGCCGGGGAGCTGTTTTTT. Combining the CDR3 with reference TRBV5-1 and TRBJ2-2 gives the whole variable domain KAGVTQTPRYLIKTRGQQVTLSCSPISGHRSVSWYQQTPGQGLQFLFEYFSETQRNKGNFPGRFSGRQFSNSRSEMNVSTLELGDSALYLCASRLSSKGAGELFFGEGSRLTVL.

V usage is TRBV4-3 and J usage is TRBJ2-1; the match to TRBD2 covers 11 bases. The germline CDR1 and CDR2 sequences are LGHNA and YSLEER. The CDR3 runs 16 residues. V lost 1 base to trimming and J lost 6 bases; unmatched junction nucleotides: 5. In nucleotides, the CDR3 is TGCGCCAGCAGCCAAGCTTTAGCGGGAGGGCCCAATGAGCAGTTCTTC. It is translated as CASSQALAGGPNEQFF.

The chain combines TRBV18 with TRBJ1-4, with 7 bases that match TRBD1. V was pared by 6 bases and J by 10 bases, with 14 bases of the junction left unmatched. Germline-derived CDR1 and CDR2 are KGHSH and LQKENI. The CDR3 sequence is 15 residues long. The CDR3: CASSNEGAPQVKLFF. CDR3 bases: TGTGCCAGCTCGAACGAGGGGGCGCCCCAGGTAAAACTGTTTTTT.

This clone occurred a few times. The chain combines TRBV6-1 with TRBJ1-2; perhaps TRBD1 as D (6 bases). The germline V gene has CDR1 MNHNS and CDR2 SASEGT. V was shortened by 2 bases and J by 4 bases, with 11 bases between the two germline ends. The CDR3 consists of 14 residues. CDR3 in DNA: TGTGCCAGCAGTGAATGGGGGGACACCTATGGCTACACCTTC. It specifies CASSEWGDTYGYTF.

This chain uses TRBV6-1 with TRBJ1-1, with TRBD1 matching over 8 bases. The CDR3 has 12 amino acids. V was pared by 6 bases and J by 6 bases, with 3 bases of the junction left unmatched. The germline gives CDR1 MNHNS, CDR2 SASEGT. The CDR3 nucleotides read TGTGCCAGCAGGACAGGGGTTCCTGAAGCTTTCTTT. Its translation is CASRTGVPEAFF.

The chain joins TRBV19 to TRBJ2-1, with 8 bases lining up with TRBD1. The V segment lost 5 bases and the J segment 2 bases; nucleotides outside the gene matches: 5. Germline V gene data show CDR1 as LNHDA and CDR2 as SQIVND (reference sequence). This CDR3 contains 15 residues. The CDR3 sequence is CASSVDRVPYNEQFF. The CDR3 DNA sequence: TGTGCCAGTAGTGTGGACAGGGTACCCTACAATGAGCAGTTCTTC.

The rearrangement joins TRBV7-2 to TRBJ2-3, with D perhaps TRBD2 (6 bases). Trimming left V 5 bases short and J 2 bases short, with 11 bases between. This CDR3 spans 14 amino acids. Germline CDR1 is SGHTA and CDR2 is FQGNSA. The CDR3 loop reads CASSMGGTTDTQYF. The CDR3 bases are TGTGCCAGCAGCATGGGAGGTACCACAGATACGCAGTATTTT.

V usage is TRBV15 and J usage is TRBJ2-5; D gene ambiguous. The CDR3 length is 12 residues. V dropped 6 bases and J dropped 2 bases, with 7 bases sitting between them. Looked up from germline, CDR1 is LNHNV and CDR2 is YYDKDF (reference sequence). CDR3 coding DNA: TGTGCCACCAGTCGTCTTCAAGAGACCCAGTACTTC. Its protein product is CATSRLQETQYF.

This sequence joins TRBV4-3 and TRBJ1-5; D is undetermined. This CDR3 is 14 amino acids long. V lost 5 bases and J 1 base, leaving 9 bases between the germline ends. CDR1 and CDR2 from the germline V gene are LGHNA and YSLEER. The CDR3 spells CASSSGASNQPQHF. The CDR3 DNA follows: TGCGCCAGCAGCTCGGGCGCAAGCAATCAGCCCCAGCATTTT.

The rearrangement uses TRBV28 and TRBJ2-7, with 7 bases aligning to TRBD2. CDR1 and CDR2 from the germline V gene are MDHEN and SYDVKM. The CDR3 covers 15 residues. V trimming: 5 bases; J trimming: 4 bases; junction bases outside the gene matches: 11. CDR3 nucleotide sequence: TGTGCCAGCAGTCTGGGGTCTAGCGGAGCTTACGAGCAGTACTTC. This translates into CASSLGSSGAYEQYF.

The gene calls are TRBV18 and TRBJ1-4, with unresolved D. Per germline, CDR1 KGHSH and CDR2 LQKENI. Between the trimmed V and J ends, which lost 0 bases and 8 bases, there was a span of 13 bases. This CDR3 comprises 15 residues. As DNA, the CDR3 is TGTGCCAGCTCACCACCAGGCTCCCCCCAAGAAAAACTGTTTTTT. This encodes CASSPPGSPQEKLFF.

This chain links TRBV6-1 with TRBJ2-3, with 7 bases that match TRBD1. The V segment lost 2 bases and the J segment 8 bases; nucleotides outside the gene matches: 4. Germline CDR1 MNHNS, CDR2 SASEGT. The CDR3 runs 13 residues. The CDR3 nucleotides read TGTGCCAGCAGTGAAACCAGGGACAGTACGCAGTATTTT. This encodes CASSETRDSTQYF.

The gene calls are TRBV5-1 and TRBJ1-1; D might be TRBD1 (6 bases). CDR3 length equals 12 residues. The V gene's germline CDR1 is SGHRS and CDR2 YFSETQ. V lost 2 bases, J lost 9 bases, and 11 bases lay in between. Here the CDR3 DNA reads TGCGCCAGCAGCTTCCCACAGGGACAAGCTTTCTTT. This translates into CASSFPQGQAFF.

The chain is built from TRBV19 and TRBJ1-2; 7 nucleotides match TRBD1. There are 13 residues in the CDR3. V dropped 5 bases and J dropped 4; count of bases not matched to a gene: 4. Germline CDR1 LNHDA, CDR2 SQIVND (reference sequence). The CDR3 protein is CASSDRVSYGYTF. For the CDR3, the DNA is TGTGCCAGTAGTGACAGGGTTTCCTATGGCTACACCTTC.

The V and J genes are TRBV5-5 and TRBJ2-1; 12 bases are shared with TRBD2. The CDR3 length is 20 residues. J gave up 0 bases and V 4 bases, and 14 bases lay outside the gene matches. Germline-derived CDR1 and CDR2 are SGHKS and YYEKEE (reference sequence). CDR3 nucleotides: TGTGCCAGCAGCGGCGGGACTCTAGCGGGAGGGCTGAGCTCCTACAATGAGCAGTTCTTC. This gives the protein CASSGGTLAGGLSSYNEQFF.

This clone was observed once. The genes are TRBV29-1 and TRBJ1-1, with D hard to call. The CDR3 has 13 residues. Trimming cost V 6 bases and J 0 bases, with 11 bases left between them. From germline, CDR1 is SQVTM and CDR2 ANQGSEA. In DNA form, the CDR3 reads TGCAGCGTAATGATGGTCCTGAACACTGAAGCTTTCTTT. It codes for CSVMMVLNTEAFF.